This T cell receptor (beta chain) was documented in a study of T cell changes during pregnancy in multiple sclerosis. The table came from immunoSEQ multiplex PCR; TCRdb's copy has only in-frame clones and leaves some out. The sample records around 72,000 clones, 90% to 95% being singletons. J was trimmed by 4 bases and V by 4 bases; bases with no gene match: 4. This CDR3 has 15 amino acids. Germline V gives CDR1 SGHNT, CDR2 YYREEE (reference sequence). The receptor comes from a female donor in good health, enrolled as a control in a pregnancy study. The sequenced sample was peripheral blood, obtained in the second trimester of pregnancy. The chain uses TRBV5-4 and TRBJ2-5; 13 bases agree with TRBD2. CDR3 sequence (DNA): TGTGCCAGCAGCCTAGGGACTAGCGGGGTAGAGACCCAGTACTTC. Translation gives CASSLGTSGVETQYF. The full variable domain, in which reference TRBV5-4 and TRBJ2-5 provide the parts outside the CDR3, is ETGVTQSPTHLIKTRGQQVTLRCSSQSGHNTVSWYQQALGQGPQFIFQYYREEENGRGNFPPRFSGLQFPNYSSELNVNALELDDSALYLCASSLGTSGVETQYFGPGTRLLVL.